A single sample is the source of the 8 T cell receptor beta chains below, sequenced in a study of tumor and adjacent non-tumor tissue in lung cancer. No cell sorting was done before RNA was extracted from the tissue. The library came from three nested PCR rounds adapted from ARM-PCR protocols. TCRdb independently ran MiXCR on the multiplex PCR reads; one entry per CDR3 protein. The repertoire holds 70,000 or so distinct CDR3 sequences, with just under 60% as singletons. Specimen: lung tumor tissue. The receptors derive from a man aged 45-65 years with non-small cell lung cancer.

This clonotype was seen a single time. This may stem from a read error, because a much larger clone lies one nucleotide away. This chain uses TRBV11-2 with TRBJ2-7, with TRBD2 matching 10 bases. Trimming took 5 bases from V and 9 from J; bases not matched to a gene: 7. This CDR3 has 13 amino acids. Germline CDR1 SGHAT, CDR2 FQNNGV. The CDR3 region has the DNA TGTGCCAGCAGCCCCAGGACTAGCGGTGTGCAGTACTTC. Encoded protein: CASSPRTSGVQYF.

This clonotype was detected once. This likely comes from a read error, as the CDR3 has no conserved phenylalanine or tryptophan at its end. This chain connects TRBV11-2 to TRBJ1-6; weak D call: TRBD1 (6 bases). The CDR3 spans 17 residues. Germline V gene data show CDR1 as SGHAT and CDR2 as FQNNGV. CDR3 in amino acids: CTSSLEGGTYYNSPLHL. In nucleotides, the CDR3 is TGTACCAGCAGCCTCGAGGGGGGTACCTACTATAATTCACCCCTCCACCTT.

This clonotype was seen more than once but under ten times. The rearrangement uses TRBV24-1 and TRBJ2-3; tentative D call: TRBD1 (6 bases). The germline V gene encodes CDR1 KGHDR and CDR2 SFDVKD. This CDR3 has 13 residues. V was shortened by 9 bases and J by 5 bases, with 14 bases between the two germline ends. The CDR3 DNA is TGTGCCACCGGGGGCAGGGCGGGAGATACGCAGTATTTT. It translates to CATGGRAGDTQYF.

This clonotype is a singleton in its sample. A single base separates this from a much larger clone, so it may be a read error. This chain connects TRBV19 to TRBJ2-1; D is possibly TRBD1 (5 bases). CDR1 is LNHDA, CDR2 SQIVND, per germline (reference sequence). The length of the CDR3 is 17 residues. CDR3 sequence: CASSIMGRDRNYNEQLF. The CDR3 DNA reads as TGTGCCAGTAGTATCATGGGCCGAGACAGAAACTACAATGAGCAGCTCTTC.

This clonotype appeared a few times. Given a much more abundant clone one base away, this may be a read error. The rearrangement joins TRBV10-1 to TRBJ2-7; D is possibly TRBD1 or TRBD2 (6 bases each). CDR1 WNHNN and CDR2 SYGVQD come from the germline V gene (reference sequence). The CDR3 spans 13 residues. The CDR3: CAISDPGAAEQYF. In nucleotides, the CDR3 is TGCGCCATCAGTGACCCGGGGGCCGCCGAGCAGTACTTC.

The sample holds one count of this clonotype. The genes are TRBV11-1 and TRBJ2-5; 12 bases are a match to TRBD2. Germline V lookup: CDR1 SGHAT, CDR2 FQDESV (reference sequence). CDR3 length equals 16 residues. V lost 7 bases to trimming and J lost 4 bases; unmatched junction nucleotides: 10. In nucleotides, the CDR3 is TGTGCCAGCAACTCCTGGACTAGCGGGATACCAGAGACCCAGTACTTC. It yields the protein CASNSWTSGIPETQYF. Using reference TRBV11-1 and TRBJ2-5 for the parts outside the CDR3, the full variable domain is EAEVAQSPRYKITEKSQAVAFWCDPISGHATLYWYRQILGQGPELLVQFQDESVVDDSQLPKDRFSAERLKGVDSTLKIQPAELGDSAMYLCASNSWTSGIPETQYFGPGTRLLVL.

The chain joins TRBV7-8 to TRBJ2-5; the D gene is possibly TRBD1 (5 bases). Germline values: CDR1 SGHVS, CDR2 FQNEAQ. The CDR3 has 14 amino acids. V lost 0 bases and J lost 5, with 10 bases in between. CDR3 residues: CASSLARWGETQYF. DNA of the CDR3: TGTGCCAGCAGCTTAGCAAGGTGGGGCGAGACCCAGTACTTC.

There are many counts of this clonotype. The chain is built from TRBV4-1 and TRBJ2-1, with 11 nucleotides matching TRBD2. The ends lost 3 bases at V and 4 bases at J; junction bases unmatched: 5. CDR3 length: 16 residues. Germline CDR1 reads MGHRA; CDR2 reads YSYEKL. CDR3 DNA: TGCGCCAGCAGCCACGACCCTAGCGGGGGGTACAATGAGCAGTTCTTC. Its translation: CASSHDPSGGYNEQFF.